One sample yielded the 29 T cell receptor beta chains listed below, sequenced in a study of cytomegalovirus exposure and HLA in healthy donors. It was with 60 Vbeta and 13 Jbeta primers that the PCR ran. Sequencing was performed with immunoSEQ multiplex PCR; in TCRdb, only in-frame clones are kept and a portion is missing. This sample has 150,000 to 160,000 clones, with less than 85% found just once. The sequenced material came from PBMCs. The receptors come from a woman between 45 and 60 years old in good health and CMV-seropositive.

The V gene is TRBV13, the J gene TRBJ2-3; 8 bases line up with TRBD2. The junction had 8 bases not matched to a gene; V was cut back by 5 bases and J by 1 base. This CDR3 is 16 amino acids long. The germline gives CDR1 PRHDT, CDR2 FYEKMQ (reference sequence). The CDR3 loop is CASSPAGGTRTDTQYF. The CDR3 bases are TGTGCCAGCAGCCCCGCGGGGGGAACACGCACAGATACGCAGTATTTT.

This chain joins TRBV7-9 and TRBJ1-1, with 7 bases that match TRBD1. CDR1 SEHNR and CDR2 FQNEAQ come from the germline V gene (reference sequence). This CDR3 has 18 amino acids. Germline trimming cut 5 bases from V and 6 bases from J; bases unmatched to any gene: 21. CDR3 sequence (DNA): TGTGCCAGCAGCCCTATCGCAGGGGGAGGCGAACAGGATTCTGAAGCTTTCTTT. Translation: CASSPIAGGGEQDSEAFF.

The rearrangement links TRBV2 to TRBJ1-5; D gene uncertain. The V gene lost 0 bases and the J gene lost 5 bases, with 5 bases spanning the gap. Per the germline V gene, CDR1 is SNHLY and CDR2 is FYNNEI. This CDR3 has 13 residues. For the CDR3, the DNA is TGTGCCAGCAGTGAAGCCGTTCATCAGCCCCAGCATTTT. It is translated as CASSEAVHQPQHF.

V usage is TRBV6-5 and J usage is TRBJ1-2, with 8 nucleotides matching TRBD1. Germline V CDR1 and CDR2: MNHEY, SVGAGI. This CDR3 has 14 amino acids. V dropped 2 bases and J dropped 6; count of bases not matched to a gene: 5. The CDR3 spells CASSYMDRADGYTF. The CDR3, as DNA: TGTGCCAGCAGTTACATGGACAGGGCGGATGGCTACACCTTC.

The chain couples TRBV29-1 to TRBJ2-7; D is ambiguous. Per germline, CDR1 SQVTM and CDR2 ANQGSEA. This CDR3 has 11 amino acids. V was cut by 4 bases and J by 0 bases, with 4 bases left in between. CDR3 sequence: CSVGHSYEQYF. CDR3 in DNA: TGCAGCGTTGGTCACTCCTACGAGCAGTACTTC.

The chain uses TRBV2 and TRBJ1-1; TRBD1 matches 8 bases. The trim removed 6 bases at V and 1 base at J, leaving 4 bases unmatched. The CDR3 loop spans 14 amino acids. From germline, CDR1 is SNHLY and CDR2 FYNNEI. The CDR3 spells CASSTGQGNTEAFF. CDR3 sequence (DNA): TGTGCCAGCAGCACCGGACAGGGGAACACTGAAGCTTTCTTT. The variable domain in full, completed from reference TRBV2 and TRBJ1-1, reads EPEVTQTPSHQVTQMGQEVILRCVPISNHLYFYWYRQILGQKVEFLVSFYNNEISEKSEIFDDQFSVERPDGSNFTLKIRSTKLEDSAMYFCASSTGQGNTEAFFGQGTRLTVV.

CDR3 DNA sequence: TGTGCCAGCAGTGACGGGCCAGGAGCGGTCACCTTC. As protein: CASSDGPGAVTF. The rearrangement uses TRBV6-6 and TRBJ1-2; D ambiguous. Trimming stripped 5 bases from V and 13 bases from J, with 17 bases between. Germline CDR1 reads MNHNY; CDR2 reads SVGAGI (reference sequence). This CDR3 spans 12 amino acids.

The rearrangement links TRBV6-4 to TRBJ2-7; no clear D gene. This CDR3 has 13 residues. The germline V gene has CDR1 MRHNA and CDR2 SNTAGT. Trimming stripped 2 bases from V and 3 bases from J, with 8 bases between. The CDR3 sequence is CASSDQWYYEQYF. CDR3 bases: TGTGCCAGCAGTGACCAGTGGTACTACGAGCAGTACTTC.

This sequence joins TRBV2 and TRBJ1-4; D not certain. This CDR3 has 12 residues. Trimming pared 6 bases from V and 5 bases from J, leaving 7 bases between. Germline V lookup: CDR1 SNHLY, CDR2 FYNNEI. CDR3 loop: CASRSANEKLFF. CDR3 DNA sequence: TGTGCCAGCAGGAGCGCGAATGAAAAACTGTTTTTT.

The chain is built from TRBV11-2 and TRBJ2-7; no clear D gene. Trimming stripped 4 bases from V and 0 bases from J, with 16 bases between. The CDR3 is 16 residues long. Germline CDR1 SGHAT, CDR2 FQNNGV. CDR3 in amino acids: CASSSGGVLSSYEQYF. DNA for the CDR3: TGTGCCAGCAGCTCCGGCGGTGTCCTGAGCTCCTACGAGCAGTACTTC. Based on the CDR3 plus reference TRBV11-2 and TRBJ2-7, the full variable domain is EAGVAQSPRYKIIEKRQSVAFWCNPISGHATLYWYQQILGQGPKLLIQFQNNGVVDDSQLPKDRFSAERLKGVDSTLKIQPAKLEDSAVYLCASSSGGVLSSYEQYFGPGTRLTVT.

On this clone itself: At one end the junction does not follow the germline gene, possibly because of a read error. In the same sample, other DNA sequences code for this CDR3. The chain carries TRBV7-9 and TRBJ2-7; D remains ambiguous. The CDR3 is 11 residues long. Germline V gene sequence: CDR1 SEHNR, CDR2 FQNEAQ (reference sequence). The CDR3 loop reads CSSSSLYEQYF. CDR3 nucleotides: TGTTCCAGCAGCTCTTTGTACGAGCAGTACTTC.

On this clone itself: A read error may produce the germline difference seen at one junction end. The rearrangement uses TRBV2 and TRBJ1-1, with D perhaps TRBD1 (6 bases). The CDR3 runs to 13 residues. In germline, CDR1 is SNHLY, CDR2 FYNNEI. The CDR3 bases are TGTGCCAGCAGTGTTCAGGGGAACATTGAAGCTTTCTTT. Translated, it gives CASSVQGNIEAFF.

V and J are TRBV5-1 and TRBJ1-1; TRBD1 agrees at 8 bases. This CDR3 has 16 residues. With V trimmed by 0 bases and J by 2 bases, 6 bases remained unmatched. CDR1 is SGHRS, CDR2 YFSETQ, per germline. CDR3 nucleotide sequence: TGCGCCAGCAGCTTGGTCTGGACAGGGCCCAACACTGAAGCTTTCTTT. This encodes CASSLVWTGPNTEAFF.

The chain joins TRBV2 to TRBJ1-6, with D unresolved. Trimming removed 2 bases from V and 5 bases from J, with 10 bases in between. The CDR3 runs to 15 residues. The germline V gene has CDR1 SNHLY and CDR2 FYNNEI. CDR3 in DNA: TGTGCCAGCAGTGAATCTCGGGTCCATAATTCACCCCTCCACTTT. Its translation: CASSESRVHNSPLHF.

This clone occurred once. The chain couples TRBV7-2 to TRBJ2-7; 10 bases are shared with TRBD2. CDR3 length: 14 amino acids. The germline V gene has CDR1 SGHTA and CDR2 FQGNSA. J lost 4 bases, V lost 5 bases, and 5 bases had no gene match. The CDR3 protein is CASSPGTSAYEQYF. The CDR3, as DNA: TGTGCCAGCAGCCCCGGGACTAGCGCTTACGAGCAGTACTTC. Complete variable domain (other parts from reference TRBV7-2 and TRBJ2-7): GAGVSQSPSNKVTEKGKDVELRCDPISGHTALYWYRQSLGQGLEFLIYFQGNSAPDKSGLPSDRFSAERTGGSVSTLTIQRTQQEDSAVYLCASSPGTSAYEQYFGPGTRLTVT.

The chain carries TRBV4-2 and TRBJ1-6; 8 nucleotides match TRBD1. V trimming: 5 bases; J trimming: 5 bases; junction bases outside the gene matches: 11. Germline V gene lookup returns CDR1 LGHNA and CDR2 YNFKEQ. The CDR3 spans 17 residues. The CDR3 loop is CASSLGGTGSNNSPLHF. CDR3 in DNA: TGTGCCAGCAGCTTGGGAGGGACAGGTAGCAATAATTCACCCCTCCACTTT.

The V call is TRBV6-6, the J call TRBJ1-4; 11 positions agree with TRBD1. The CDR3 has 16 residues. Trimming removed 6 bases from V and 6 bases from J; junction bases left unmatched: 9. Germline CDR1 MNHNY, CDR2 SVGAGI (reference sequence). The CDR3 loop is CASSPTRDRGDEKLFF. In nucleotides, the CDR3 is TGTGCCAGCAGCCCTACCCGGGACAGGGGGGATGAAAAACTGTTTTTT.

A few counts support this clone. The CDR3 region is CASRQGNTIYF. The CDR3 DNA reads as TGTGCCAGCAGGCAGGGCAACACCATATATTTT. The genes are TRBV6-6 and TRBJ1-3, with a possible D match to TRBD1 (5 bases). The germline CDR1 and CDR2 sequences are MNHNY and SVGAGI (reference sequence). Deletions cut 6 bases from V and 7 bases from J, with 7 bases between. The CDR3 sequence is 11 residues long.

The chain employs TRBV27 and TRBJ1-1; D gene unclear. Germline CDR1 reads MNHEY; CDR2 reads SMNVEV (reference sequence). The CDR3 runs 14 residues. With 6 bases removed from V and 4 bases from J, the gap between germline ends came to 15 bases. The CDR3 protein is CASSLLPRVTEAFF. The CDR3 nucleotides read TGTGCCAGCAGCTTACTGCCCCGGGTCACTGAAGCTTTCTTT.

The chain links TRBV19 to TRBJ1-2; 7 bases agree with TRBD1. Trimming removed 5 bases from V and 5 bases from J; junction bases left unmatched: 11. Germline V gene data show CDR1 as LNHDA and CDR2 as SQIVND (reference sequence). This CDR3 has 15 residues. CDR3 nucleotides: TGTGCCAGTAGTCCCTCAGGGGGTTATAGGTATGGCTACACCTTC. Translation: CASSPSGGYRYGYTF.

This clone was picked up one time. This sequence joins TRBV5-1 and TRBJ1-4, with no clear D. Germline loops: CDR1 SGHRS, CDR2 YFSETQ. Trimming stripped 2 bases from V and 0 bases from J, with 11 bases between. The CDR3 sequence is 16 residues long. CDR3 sequence: CASSFSGFATNEKLFF. In nucleotides, the CDR3 is TGCGCCAGCAGCTTTTCCGGGTTTGCAACTAATGAAAAACTGTTTTTT.

The chain links TRBV7-2 to TRBJ1-6; D is possibly TRBD1 (5 bases). The CDR3 extends over 15 amino acids. Trimming took 1 base from V and 7 from J, leaving 11 bases between them. Germline V gene data show CDR1 as SGHTA and CDR2 as FQGNSA. The CDR3 DNA reads TGTGCCAGCAGCTTAGTGGCAGGGCTAAATTCACCCCTCCACTTT. Encoded protein: CASSLVAGLNSPLHF.

The rearrangement uses TRBV6-1 and TRBJ2-1; 8 bases are a match to TRBD2. The junction had 5 bases not matched to a gene; V was cut back by 7 bases and J by 0 bases. The CDR3 loop spans 15 amino acids. Germline assignment: CDR1 MNHNS and CDR2 SASEGT. CDR3 protein: CASMVGTSSYNEQFF. The CDR3 DNA sequence: TGTGCCAGCATGGTAGGGACTAGCTCCTACAATGAGCAGTTCTTC.

In its sample, this clone was seen once. V is TRBV7-8 and J is TRBJ2-1, with no clear D. Per the germline V gene, CDR1 is SGHVS and CDR2 is FQNEAQ. This CDR3 is built from 16 residues. The germline V and J ends were trimmed by 2 bases and 2 bases, with 13 bases remaining between them. The CDR3: CASSLRDSTPYNEQFF. The CDR3 bases are TGTGCCAGCAGCTTACGAGACTCTACCCCCTACAATGAGCAGTTCTTC.

J is TRBJ1-1 and V is TRBV25-1; D is ambiguous. The CDR3 covers 13 residues. V was trimmed by 5 bases and J by 4 bases, leaving 11 bases between them. Germline V gene lookup returns CDR1 MGHDK and CDR2 SYGVNS. This CDR3 reads CASSLGQLTEAFF. Written as DNA, the CDR3 is TGTGCCAGCAGTCTTGGGCAGCTCACTGAAGCTTTCTTT. The whole variable domain, remainder taken from reference TRBV25-1 and TRBJ1-1, is EADIYQTPRYLVIGTGKKITLECSQTMGHDKMYWYQQDPGMELHLIHYSYGVNSTEKGDLSSESTVSRIRTEHFPLTLESARPSHTSQYLCASSLGQLTEAFFGQGTRLTVV.

The chain joins TRBV7-6 to TRBJ2-5, with D perhaps TRBD1 (7 bases). CDR3 size: 15 residues. Germline assignment: CDR1 SGHVS and CDR2 FNYEAQ. V lost 4 bases and J lost 4, with 16 bases in between. This CDR3 is CASSSSRGASETQYF. CDR3 DNA sequence: TGTGCCAGCAGCTCTAGCAGGGGGGCTTCAGAGACCCAGTACTTC.

This clone showed up just a few times. The chain carries TRBV10-3 and TRBJ2-2; D is undetermined. Germline V gene lookup returns CDR1 ENHRY and CDR2 SYGVKD. Trimming left V 0 bases short and J 0 bases short, with 5 bases between. The CDR3 has 15 residues. CDR3 residues: CAISESNSNTGELFF. The DNA of the CDR3 is TGTGCCATCAGTGAGTCCAATTCGAACACCGGGGAGCTGTTTTTT.

The rearrangement uses TRBV6-6 and TRBJ2-2, with D possibly matching TRBD2 (6 bases). Trimming stripped 5 bases from V and 7 bases from J, with 20 bases between. CDR3 length: 16 amino acids. From germline, CDR1 is MNHNY and CDR2 SVGAGI (reference sequence). The CDR3 DNA sequence: TGTGCCAGCAGTCTCCCCGCCGGGACTGCTAGCGGGGAGCTGTTTTTT. Translated: CASSLPAGTASGELFF.

The chain uses TRBV5-1 and TRBJ2-6, with 8 bases that match TRBD1. Germline loops: CDR1 SGHRS, CDR2 YFSETQ. Trimming cost V 0 bases and J 3 bases; bases outside gene matches: 14. The CDR3 has 20 amino acids. The DNA for the CDR3 is TGCGCCAGCAGCTTGGCCAAGTGGACAGGGAGTTCGGATGGGGCCAACGTCCTGACTTTC. Protein product: CASSLAKWTGSSDGANVLTF.